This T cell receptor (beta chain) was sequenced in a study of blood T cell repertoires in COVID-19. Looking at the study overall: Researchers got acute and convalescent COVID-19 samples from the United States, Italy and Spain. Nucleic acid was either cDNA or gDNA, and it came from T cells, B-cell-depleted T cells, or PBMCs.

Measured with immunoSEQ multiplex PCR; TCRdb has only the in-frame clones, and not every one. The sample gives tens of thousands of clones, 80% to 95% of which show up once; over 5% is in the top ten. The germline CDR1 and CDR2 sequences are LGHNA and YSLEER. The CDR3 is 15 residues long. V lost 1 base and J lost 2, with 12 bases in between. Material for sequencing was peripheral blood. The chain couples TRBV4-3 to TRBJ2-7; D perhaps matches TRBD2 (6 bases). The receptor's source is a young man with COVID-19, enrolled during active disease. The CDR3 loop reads CASSQGGGLAYEQYF. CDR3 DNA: TGCGCCAGCAGCCAAGGGGGAGGACTTGCCTACGAGCAGTACTTC.